These 6 T cell receptor beta chains were all obtained from the same sample, sequenced in a study of blood T cell repertoires in COVID-19. The table came from immunoSEQ multiplex PCR; TCRdb's copy has only in-frame clones and leaves some out. This table holds around 330,000 clones, approximately 89% found once. Sequencing used peripheral blood. These receptors originate from a woman in her 30s with COVID-19, enrolled during active disease.

V gene TRBV18 combines with J gene TRBJ2-2, with D uncertain. Trimming removed 3 bases from V and 0 bases from J, with 5 bases in between. The CDR3 spans 14 residues. Germline loops: CDR1 KGHSH, CDR2 LQKENI. CDR3 nucleotides: TGTGCCAGCTCACCTCGGTCGAACACCGGGGAGCTGTTTTTT. Amino acids: CASSPRSNTGELFF.

The V and J genes are TRBV28 and TRBJ2-2, with 12 bases aligning to TRBD2. Germline assignment: CDR1 MDHEN and CDR2 SYDVKM. This CDR3 comprises 19 residues. V lost 1 base, J lost 0 bases, and 6 bases stayed unmatched. The CDR3: CASSLSGLAGGTNTGELFF. The CDR3 coding sequence is TGTGCCAGCAGTTTATCTGGGCTAGCGGGGGGGACGAACACCGGGGAGCTGTTTTTT.

CDR3 in amino acids: CASRQTQTNQPQHF. The DNA for the CDR3 is TGTGCCAGCAGACAGACACAGACAAATCAGCCCCAGCATTTT. The rearrangement links TRBV28 to TRBJ1-5; no clear D gene. There are 14 residues in the CDR3. Per the germline V gene, CDR1 is MDHEN and CDR2 is SYDVKM. Deletions cut 6 bases from V and 4 bases from J, with 13 bases between.

This sequence joins TRBV4-1 and TRBJ1-1; D may be TRBD1 (6 bases). Germline V CDR1 and CDR2: MGHRA, YSYEKL. The CDR3 consists of 15 residues. V was clipped by 1 base and J by 2 bases, with 11 bases between them. The chain's CDR3 is CASSQGAGANTEAFF. In DNA form, the CDR3 reads TGCGCCAGCAGCCAAGGGGCGGGGGCCAACACTGAAGCTTTCTTT.

This sequence joins TRBV7-8 and TRBJ2-2, with D perhaps matching TRBD2 (5 bases). There are 13 residues in the CDR3. Germline CDR1 SGHVS, CDR2 FQNEAQ. Trimming left V 7 bases short and J 5 bases short, with 11 bases between. The chain's CDR3 is CASTPGITGELFF. The CDR3 nucleotides read TGTGCCAGCACCCCCGGGATAACCGGGGAGCTGTTTTTT. Together with reference TRBV7-8 and TRBJ2-2, the CDR3 gives the full variable domain: GAGVSQSPRYKVAKRGQDVALRCDPISGHVSLFWYQQALGQGPEFLTYFQNEAQLDKSGLPSDRFFAERPEGSVSTLKIQRTQQEDSAVYLCASTPGITGELFFGEGSRLTVL.

This chain joins TRBV5-1 and TRBJ1-5; D not resolved. Deletions cut 7 bases from V and 0 bases from J, with 8 bases between. Germline loops: CDR1 SGHRS, CDR2 YFSETQ. The CDR3 contains 13 residues. Here the CDR3 reads CASRVGSNQPQHF. CDR3 DNA sequence: TGCGCCAGCCGCGTTGGTAGCAATCAGCCCCAGCATTTT.